The 25 T cell receptor beta chains below all came from one sample that was sequenced in a study of blood T cell repertoires in COVID-19. Here immunoSEQ multiplex PCR was the method, and the copy in TCRdb shows in-frame clones only, minus some. This table has roughly 24,000 clones, approximately 84% appearing once. The specimen sequenced was peripheral blood. The receptor set was obtained from a woman of 80 years or more with acute or convalescent COVID-19.

This clone has only one observation. The CDR3 is CASNQRVGYGYTF. The CDR3 bases are TGTGCCAGCAACCAGCGGGTCGGCTATGGCTACACCTTC. The J gene is TRBJ1-2, the V gene TRBV2; D is undetermined. The CDR3 covers 13 residues. CDR1 and CDR2 (germline): SNHLY, FYNNEI. The V end was cut by 7 bases, the J end by 4 bases, with 13 bases between.

The count of this clone is one. CDR3: CASSLDRTSSYEQYF. The CDR3 region has the DNA TGCGCCAGCAGCTTGGACAGGACGAGCTCCTACGAGCAGTACTTC. This chain joins TRBV5-1 and TRBJ2-7; D is perhaps TRBD1 (5 bases). CDR1 and CDR2 from the germline V gene are SGHRS and YFSETQ. V was pared by 0 bases and J by 0 bases, with 10 bases between. CDR3 length: 15 residues.

The V and J genes are TRBV7-9 and TRBJ2-5; 13 bases are a match to TRBD2. V was clipped by 4 bases and J by 5 bases; unmatched bases: 10. This CDR3 has 17 residues. The germline CDR1 and CDR2 sequences are SEHNR and FQNEAQ (reference sequence). In DNA form, the CDR3 reads TGTGCCAGCAGCTCGGGGACTAGCGGGATCTCTGTGGAGACCCAGTACTTC. Translating it yields CASSSGTSGISVETQYF.

This clone was seen a single time. The V call is TRBV6-2 or TRBV6-3, the J call TRBJ2-1; 11 nucleotides agree with TRBD2. V trimming: 4 bases; J trimming: 1 base; junction bases outside the gene matches: 6. The CDR3 loop spans 17 amino acids. Germline CDR1 and CDR2: MNHEY and SVGEGT. CDR3: CASSSRTSGQSYNEQFF. The DNA for the CDR3 is TGTGCCAGCAGTTCCAGGACTAGCGGGCAATCCTACAATGAGCAGTTCTTC.

The chain uses TRBV19 and TRBJ1-1; 8 bases line up with TRBD1. Germline CDR1 reads LNHDA; CDR2 reads SQIVND (reference sequence). J lost 3 bases, V lost 3 bases, and 6 bases had no gene match. CDR3 length: 15 amino acids. The CDR3: CASSMGDRWDTEAFF. The CDR3 nucleotides read TGTGCCAGTAGTATGGGGGACAGGTGGGACACTGAAGCTTTCTTT.

The chain has TRBV21-1 and TRBJ1-6; TRBD1, the D gene given by the table, was not confirmed from the DNA. TRBV21-1 is tagged as a pseudogene. This CDR3 has 17 residues. For the CDR3, the DNA is TGTGCCAGCAGCAAAGTCCGGGCAGGGTGGCATAATTCACCCCTCCACTTT. Its translation: CASSKVRAGWHNSPLHF.

CDR3 bases: TGTGCCAGCAGCGTAGAAGGACAGGGGGCTGGACTGTTCTTC. It yields the protein CASSVEGQGAGLFF. The chain has TRBV9 and TRBJ2-1, with TRBD1 matching 11 bases. Germline CDR1 SGDLS, CDR2 YYNGEE. This CDR3 contains 14 residues. Losses at the gene ends were 0 bases for V and 15 bases for J; bases not matched to a gene: 8.

The rearrangement uses TRBV7-2 and TRBJ2-4, with D possibly TRBD2 on 6 matching bases. The CDR3 has 13 residues. V was pared by 2 bases and J by 5 bases, with 7 bases between. Germline lookup yields CDR1 SGHTA and CDR2 FQGNSA. The CDR3 spells CASSLRGENIQYF. The CDR3, as DNA: TGTGCCAGCAGCTTACGCGGGGAAAACATTCAGTACTTC.

This chain joins TRBV7-9 and TRBJ1-1, with 9 bases aligning to TRBD1. The length of the CDR3 is 18 residues. The junction had 10 bases not matched to a gene; V was cut back by 2 bases and J by 0 bases. Germline V gene lookup returns CDR1 SEHNR and CDR2 FQNEAQ (reference sequence). CDR3 bases: TGTGCCAGCAGCTTATTGTCTTTTCGGACAGGGGTGAACACTGAAGCTTTCTTT. Protein sequence: CASSLLSFRTGVNTEAFF.

The rearrangement links TRBV30 to TRBJ1-1, with 7 bases identical to TRBD1. V trimming: 3 bases; J trimming: 5 bases; junction bases outside the gene matches: 6. Germline CDR1 GTSNPN, CDR2 SVGIG (reference sequence). There are 13 residues in the CDR3. In DNA, the CDR3 is TGTGCCTGGAGGCAGGGGGTAGCGACTGAAGCTTTCTTT. It translates to CAWRQGVATEAFF.

The chain carries TRBV14 and TRBJ2-7; unclear D gene. In germline, CDR1 is SGHDN, CDR2 FVKESK. The CDR3 contains 14 residues. The V gene lost 0 bases and the J gene lost 3 bases, with 9 bases spanning the gap. The CDR3, as DNA: TGTGCCAGCAGCCAAGATGTCGTCAGCTACGAGCAGTACTTC. Translated, it gives CASSQDVVSYEQYF.

The gene calls are TRBV10-3 and TRBJ2-7; 9 bases fit TRBD1. V lost 4 bases to trimming and J lost 5 bases; unmatched junction nucleotides: 9. The V gene's germline CDR1 is ENHRY and CDR2 SYGVKD. CDR3 length: 15 residues. The CDR3 DNA follows: TGTGCCATCAGTGCCATGGGACAGGGTGGCCACGAGCAGTACTTC. It specifies CAISAMGQGGHEQYF.

This clone came up a few times. The chain has TRBV9 and TRBJ1-4, with 7 positions matching TRBD1. Germline CDR1 reads SGDLS; CDR2 reads YYNGEE. J lost 6 bases, V lost 3 bases, and 5 bases had no gene match. The length of the CDR3 is 14 residues. The CDR3 sequence: CASSADRSDEKLFF. The CDR3, as DNA: TGTGCCAGCAGCGCGGACAGGTCGGATGAAAAACTGTTTTTT. Variable domain in full (rest from reference TRBV9 and TRBJ1-4): DSGVTQTPKHLITATGQRVTLRCSPRSGDLSVYWYQQSLDQGLQFLIQYYNGEERAKGNILERFSAQQFPDLHSELNLSSLELGDSALYFCASSADRSDEKLFFGSGTQLSVL.

The chain employs TRBV7-6 and TRBJ2-5, with 10 bases aligning to TRBD2. Germline V gene sequence: CDR1 SGHVS, CDR2 FNYEAQ. This CDR3 contains 16 residues. The ends lost 1 base at V and 5 bases at J; junction bases unmatched: 7. The CDR3 DNA sequence: TGTGCCAGCAGCTTAGGTAGCGGGGGGTTCCGGGAGACCCAGTACTTC. It is translated as CASSLGSGGFRETQYF.

The chain has TRBV12-2 and TRBJ1-5; the table's TRBD1 call for D was not verified on the DNA. TRBV12-2 is a recognized pseudogene. CDR3 length: 15 amino acids. The CDR3 is CASRPTDGSNQPQHF. The CDR3 region has the DNA TGTGCAAGTCGCCCAACAGACGGTTCCAATCAGCCCCAGCATTTT.

V is TRBV7-2 and J is TRBJ2-7, with 9 bases lining up with TRBD1. V was clipped by 1 base and J by 5 bases; unmatched bases: 3. The germline gives CDR1 SGHTA, CDR2 FQGNSA. The CDR3 is 14 amino acids. The CDR3 protein is CASSLGDRVHEQYF. The CDR3 DNA follows: TGTGCCAGCAGCTTAGGGGACAGGGTCCACGAGCAGTACTTC.

The J gene is TRBJ1-2, the V gene TRBV6-2 or TRBV6-3; the D gene is possibly TRBD1 (6 bases). The germline V and J ends were trimmed by 1 base and 8 bases, with 17 bases remaining between them. Germline CDR1 and CDR2: MNHEY and SVGEGT. The CDR3 has 15 amino acids. CDR3 in DNA: TGTGCCAGCAGTTACTTACCAGGGGAGTCCTGGGGCTACACCTTC. Protein product: CASSYLPGESWGYTF.

The sample holds one count of this clone. The rearrangement links TRBV6-2 or TRBV6-3 to TRBJ2-5; TRBD1 might be the D (5 bases). The CDR3 has 13 residues. From germline, CDR1 is MNHEY and CDR2 SVGEGT. The ends were cut back, 5 bases at V and 4 bases at J, with 11 bases in the middle. The CDR3: CASSRVGPETQYF. In DNA, the CDR3 is TGTGCCAGCAGTAGGGTGGGGCCAGAGACCCAGTACTTC.

This clone has only one observation. The chain recombines TRBV5-6 with TRBJ2-1; 8 positions match TRBD2. The germline gives CDR1 SGHDT, CDR2 YYEEEE. Losses at the gene ends were 4 bases for V and 7 bases for J; bases not matched to a gene: 13. The CDR3 length is 16 residues. The CDR3, as DNA: TGTGCCAGCAGCATTAGGGATTCGGGAGGGAGTAATGAGCAGTTCTTC. Encoded protein: CASSIRDSGGSNEQFF.

V usage is TRBV21-1 and J usage is TRBJ2-7; the table names TRBD1, a call not compared with the DNA. TRBV21-1 is reported as a pseudogene. The CDR3 is made up of 16 amino acids. The CDR3 reads CASSKEGTPTSYEQYF. The CDR3, as DNA: TGTGCCAGCAGCAAAGAGGGGACACCCACGTCGTACGAGCAGTACTTC.

The J gene is TRBJ2-1, the V gene TRBV19, with TRBD1 matching over 7 bases. There are 15 residues in the CDR3. Germline CDR1 reads LNHDA; CDR2 reads SQIVND (reference sequence). With V trimmed by 6 bases and J by 8 bases, 13 bases remained unmatched. In nucleotides, the CDR3 is TGTGCCAGTAGCAACCTCGGACAGGCTCGGGATGAGCAGTTCTTC. Amino acid sequence: CASSNLGQARDEQFF.

The chain has TRBV11-2 and TRBJ2-7, with D possibly TRBD2 on 5 matching bases. Germline assignment: CDR1 SGHAT and CDR2 FQNNGV. V was cut by 2 bases and J by 1 base, with 9 bases left in between. CDR3 length equals 14 residues. The chain's CDR3 is CASSLTRGSYEQYF. CDR3 sequence (DNA): TGTGCCAGCAGCTTAACTCGGGGTTCCTACGAGCAGTACTTC.

The chain couples TRBV29-1 to TRBJ1-4, with a possible D match to TRBD1 (5 bases). This CDR3 is 15 amino acids long. Germline assignment: CDR1 SQVTM and CDR2 ANQGSEA. Trimming took 0 bases from V and 7 from J, leaving 15 bases between them. DNA for the CDR3: TGCAGCGTTGAAGATCTGGAGGGGCGGGGTGAAAAACTGTTTTTT. This gives the protein CSVEDLEGRGEKLFF.

This clone appeared once. The genes are TRBV7-9 and TRBJ1-4; D unresolved. This CDR3 is 12 amino acids long. Germline CDR1 and CDR2: SEHNR and FQNEAQ (reference sequence). V was cut by 6 bases and J by 8 bases, with 10 bases left in between. The CDR3, as DNA: TGTGCCAGCAGTAGGGAGCGGGAAAAACTGTTTTTT. It is translated as CASSREREKLFF.

V is TRBV13 and J is TRBJ1-2; D possibly corresponds to TRBD1 (5 bases). The CDR3 consists of 14 residues. CDR1 and CDR2 (germline): PRHDT, FYEKMQ (reference sequence). The ends were cut back, 1 base at V and 8 bases at J, with 14 bases in the middle. The CDR3 protein is CASSLDGATNGYTF. CDR3 nucleotide sequence: TGTGCCAGCAGCTTAGATGGGGCCACAAACGGCTACACCTTC.